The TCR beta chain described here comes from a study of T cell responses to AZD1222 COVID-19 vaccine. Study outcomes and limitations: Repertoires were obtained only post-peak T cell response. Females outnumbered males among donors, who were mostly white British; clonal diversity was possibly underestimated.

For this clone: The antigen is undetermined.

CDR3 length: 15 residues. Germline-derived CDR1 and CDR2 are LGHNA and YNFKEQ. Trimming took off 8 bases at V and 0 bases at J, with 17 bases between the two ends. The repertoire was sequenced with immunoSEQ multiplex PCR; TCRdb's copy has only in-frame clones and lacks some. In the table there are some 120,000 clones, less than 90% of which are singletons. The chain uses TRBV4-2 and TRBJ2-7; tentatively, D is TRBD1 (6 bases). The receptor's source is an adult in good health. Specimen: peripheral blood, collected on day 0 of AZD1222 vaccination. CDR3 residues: CASGAMRGSSYEQYF. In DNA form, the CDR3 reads TGTGCCAGCGGAGCAATGAGGGGGTCCTCCTACGAGCAGTACTTC.